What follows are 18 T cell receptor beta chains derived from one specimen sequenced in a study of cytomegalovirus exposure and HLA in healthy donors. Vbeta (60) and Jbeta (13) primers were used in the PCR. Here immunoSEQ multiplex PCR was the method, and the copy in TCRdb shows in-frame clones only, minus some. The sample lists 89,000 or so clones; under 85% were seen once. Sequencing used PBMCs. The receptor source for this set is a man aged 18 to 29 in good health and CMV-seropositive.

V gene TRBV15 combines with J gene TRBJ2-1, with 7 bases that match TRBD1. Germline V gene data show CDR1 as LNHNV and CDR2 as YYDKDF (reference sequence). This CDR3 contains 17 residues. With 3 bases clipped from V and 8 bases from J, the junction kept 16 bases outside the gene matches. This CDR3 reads CATSRVPGTDLSHEQFF. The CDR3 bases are TGTGCCACCAGCAGGGTCCCCGGGACAGACCTCTCCCATGAGCAGTTCTTC.

The CDR3 DNA follows: TGTGCCTGGAGTCCTCCAGGGGGAGAGACCCAGTACTTC. This sequence encodes CAWSPPGGETQYF. The chain couples TRBV30 to TRBJ2-5; TRBD1 matches at 7 bases. The CDR3 length is 13 residues. V lost 2 bases to trimming and J lost 4 bases; unmatched junction nucleotides: 4. Per germline, CDR1 GTSNPN and CDR2 SVGIG (reference sequence). Full variable domain (missing parts from reference TRBV30 and TRBJ2-5): SQTIHQWPATLVQPVGSPLSLECTVEGTSNPNLYWYRQAAGRGLQLLFYSVGIGQISSEVPQNLSASRPQDRQFILSSKKLLLSDSGFYLCAWSPPGGETQYFGPGTRLLVL.

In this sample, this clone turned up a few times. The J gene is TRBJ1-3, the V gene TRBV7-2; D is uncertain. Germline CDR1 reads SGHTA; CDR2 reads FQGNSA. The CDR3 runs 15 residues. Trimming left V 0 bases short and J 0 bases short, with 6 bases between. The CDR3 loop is CASSLATSSGNTIYF. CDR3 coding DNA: TGTGCCAGCAGCTTAGCAACAAGCTCTGGAAACACCATATATTTT.

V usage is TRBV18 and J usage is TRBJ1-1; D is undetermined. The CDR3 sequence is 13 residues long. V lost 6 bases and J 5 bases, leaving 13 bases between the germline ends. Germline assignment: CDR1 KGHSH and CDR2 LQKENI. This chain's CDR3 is CASSPTTGTEAFF. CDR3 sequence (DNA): TGTGCCAGCTCCCCCACTACGGGGACTGAAGCTTTCTTT.

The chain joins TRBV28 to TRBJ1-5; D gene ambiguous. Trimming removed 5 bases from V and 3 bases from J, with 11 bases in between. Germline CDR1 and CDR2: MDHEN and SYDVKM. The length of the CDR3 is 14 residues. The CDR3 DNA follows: TGTGCCAGCAGTGCCCGACGGGTCAATCAGCCCCAGCATTTT. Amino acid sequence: CASSARRVNQPQHF. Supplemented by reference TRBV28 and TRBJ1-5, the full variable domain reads DVKVTQSSRYLVKRTGEKVFLECVQDMDHENMFWYRQDPGLGLRLIYFSYDVKMKEKGDIPEGYSVSREKKERFSLILESASTNQTSMYLCASSARRVNQPQHFGDGTRLSIL.

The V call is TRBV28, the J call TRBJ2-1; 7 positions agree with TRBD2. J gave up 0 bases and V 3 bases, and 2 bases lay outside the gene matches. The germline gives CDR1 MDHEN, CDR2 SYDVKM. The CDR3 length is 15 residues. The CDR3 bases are TGTGCCAGCAGTTTGCGGGGGAACTCCTACAATGAGCAGTTCTTC. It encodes CASSLRGNSYNEQFF. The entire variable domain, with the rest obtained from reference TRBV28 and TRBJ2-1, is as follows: DVKVTQSSRYLVKRTGEKVFLECVQDMDHENMFWYRQDPGLGLRLIYFSYDVKMKEKGDIPEGYSVSREKKERFSLILESASTNQTSMYLCASSLRGNSYNEQFFGPGTRLTVL.

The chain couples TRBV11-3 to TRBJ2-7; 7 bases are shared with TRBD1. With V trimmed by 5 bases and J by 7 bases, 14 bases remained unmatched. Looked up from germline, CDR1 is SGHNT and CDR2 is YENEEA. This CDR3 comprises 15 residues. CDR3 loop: CASSLTRGQTTEQYF. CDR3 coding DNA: TGTGCCAGCAGCCTCACGAGGGGGCAGACAACTGAGCAGTACTTC.

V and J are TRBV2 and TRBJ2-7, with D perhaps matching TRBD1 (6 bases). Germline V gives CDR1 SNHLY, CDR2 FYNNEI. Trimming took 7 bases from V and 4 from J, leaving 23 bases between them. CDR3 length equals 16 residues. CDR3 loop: CASTSPAGTQLYEQYF. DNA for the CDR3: TGTGCCAGCACGTCCCCAGCCGGGACACAACTTTACGAGCAGTACTTC.

CDR3 in amino acids: CASSLGSGQSYGYTF. The CDR3 coding sequence is TGTGCCAGCAGCTTAGGCTCGGGACAGAGCTATGGCTACACCTTC. The J gene is TRBJ1-2, the V gene TRBV13; 7 bases are shared with TRBD1. The CDR3 length is 15 residues. The germline gives CDR1 PRHDT, CDR2 FYEKMQ (reference sequence). V lost 0 bases to trimming and J lost 4 bases; unmatched junction nucleotides: 5.

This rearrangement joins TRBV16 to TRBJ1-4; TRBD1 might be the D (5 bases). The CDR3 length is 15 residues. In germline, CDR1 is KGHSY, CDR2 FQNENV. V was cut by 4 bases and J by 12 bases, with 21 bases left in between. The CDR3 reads CASSRGTSRLGELFF. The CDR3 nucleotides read TGTGCCAGCAGCCGAGGGACTTCTCGATTGGGAGAACTGTTTTTT.

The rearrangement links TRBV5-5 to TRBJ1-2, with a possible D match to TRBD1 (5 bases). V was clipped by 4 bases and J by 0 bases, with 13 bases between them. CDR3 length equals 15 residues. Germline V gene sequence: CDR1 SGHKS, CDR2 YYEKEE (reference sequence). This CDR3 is CASSAGQRANYGYTF. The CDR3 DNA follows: TGTGCCAGCAGCGCGGGGCAGCGGGCTAACTATGGCTACACCTTC.

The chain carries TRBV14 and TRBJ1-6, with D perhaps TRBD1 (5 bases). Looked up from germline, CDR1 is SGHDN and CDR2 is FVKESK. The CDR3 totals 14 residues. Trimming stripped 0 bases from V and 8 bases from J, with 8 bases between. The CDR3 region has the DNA TGTGCCAGCAGCCAAGACAGGGTTTATTCACCCCTCCACTTT. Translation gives CASSQDRVYSPLHF.

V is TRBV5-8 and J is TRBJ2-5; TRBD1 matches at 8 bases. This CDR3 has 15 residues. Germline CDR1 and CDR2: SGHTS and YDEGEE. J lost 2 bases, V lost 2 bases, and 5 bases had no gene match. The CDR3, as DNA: TGTGCCAGCAGCTTTGCAGGGGGCAGGCAAGAGACCCAGTACTTC. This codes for CASSFAGGRQETQYF.

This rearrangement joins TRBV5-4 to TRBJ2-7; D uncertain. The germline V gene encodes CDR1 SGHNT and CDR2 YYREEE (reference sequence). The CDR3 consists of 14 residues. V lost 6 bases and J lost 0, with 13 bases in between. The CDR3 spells CASNYRGRSYEQYF. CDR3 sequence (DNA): TGTGCCAGCAACTATCGCGGTCGCTCCTACGAGCAGTACTTC.

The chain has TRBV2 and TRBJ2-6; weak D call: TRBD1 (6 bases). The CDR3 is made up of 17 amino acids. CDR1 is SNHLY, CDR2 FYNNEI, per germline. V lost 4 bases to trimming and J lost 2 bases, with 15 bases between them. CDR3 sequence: CASSAGQGLTGANVLTF. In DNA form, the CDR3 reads TGTGCCAGCAGTGCGGGGCAGGGGTTGACTGGGGCCAACGTCCTGACTTTC.

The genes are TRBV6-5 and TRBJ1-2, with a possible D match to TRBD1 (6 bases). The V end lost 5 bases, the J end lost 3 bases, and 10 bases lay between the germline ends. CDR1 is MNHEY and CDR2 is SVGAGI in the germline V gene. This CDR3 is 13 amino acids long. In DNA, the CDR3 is TGTGCCAGCAGTGAGGGGGATCACTATGGCTACACCTTC. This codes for CASSEGDHYGYTF.

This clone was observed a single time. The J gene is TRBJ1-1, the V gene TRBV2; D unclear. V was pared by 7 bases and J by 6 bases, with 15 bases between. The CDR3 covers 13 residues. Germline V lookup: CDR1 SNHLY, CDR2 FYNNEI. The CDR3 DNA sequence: TGTGCCAGCAACGGGCGGGGTGGGGCTGAAGCTTTCTTT. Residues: CASNGRGGAEAFF.

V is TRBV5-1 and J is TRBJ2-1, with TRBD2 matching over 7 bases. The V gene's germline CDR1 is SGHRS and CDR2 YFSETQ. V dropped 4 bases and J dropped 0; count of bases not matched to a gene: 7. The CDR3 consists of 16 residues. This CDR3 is CASSGGTTPSYNEQFF. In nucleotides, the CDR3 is TGCGCCAGCAGCGGGGGGACTACACCCTCCTACAATGAGCAGTTCTTC.